Each of the 27 T cell receptor beta chains below was sequenced from the same sample in a study of T cells in Graves' hyperthyroidism and ophthalmopathy. The TCR beta CDR3 regions underwent amplification using RNA transcripts as the source. With the HTBI primer set, the TCR CDR3 went through a first round of RT-PCR. In TCRdb, the multiplex PCR reads were re-called with MiXCR into one record per CDR3 protein. The sample records 660,000 or so distinct CDR3 sequences, nearly 45% being singletons. The source material was peripheral blood or thyroid tissue (not recorded which). Source of these receptors: an adult man with Graves' disease, either hyperthyroidism or ophthalmopathy (not recorded which).

This sequence joins TRBV10-3 and TRBJ2-5, with D possibly being TRBD2 (7 bases). Trimming took off 11 bases at V and 6 bases at J, with 10 bases between the two ends. From germline, CDR1 is ENHRY and CDR2 SYGVKD. The CDR3 is 10 residues long. The CDR3 here is CASGGQTQYF. CDR3 nucleotides: TGTGCCTCCGGGGGGCAGACCCAGTACTTC.

The chain uses TRBV6-5 and TRBJ2-7; a weak D match, TRBD1 (6 bases). Germline V CDR1 and CDR2: MNHEY, SVGAGI. This CDR3 region has 19 residues. With 0 bases removed from V and 2 bases from J, the gap between germline ends came to 23 bases. The CDR3 region has the DNA TGTGCCAGCAGTTACTCGTCATCGTGGATCGGCACAGGGACCTACGAGCAGTACTTC. Translating it yields CASSYSSSWIGTGTYEQYF.

The CDR3: CASSFRDRGYEKLFF. As DNA, the CDR3 is TGTGCCAGCAGCTTCCGGGACAGGGGGTATGAAAAACTGTTTTTT. The V and J genes are TRBV7-9 and TRBJ1-4; 11 bases agree with TRBD1. CDR1 is SEHNR, CDR2 FQNEAQ, per germline (reference sequence). The CDR3 contains 15 residues. J lost 6 bases, V lost 3 bases, and 3 bases had no gene match.

V and J are TRBV19 and TRBJ1-2, with 7 positions matching TRBD1. CDR1 LNHDA and CDR2 SQIVND come from the germline V gene (reference sequence). J lost 5 bases, V lost 11 bases, and 14 bases had no gene match. The CDR3 length is 14 residues. For the CDR3, the DNA is TGTGCCTGGAGTAAGACCGGGACAGCTTATGGCTACACCTTC. It translates to CAWSKTGTAYGYTF.

Remarks on this clonotype: The junction and the germline gene differ at one end; a read error may be behind it. This chain joins TRBV29-1 and TRBJ2-2; possible D gene TRBD2, 5 bases. The V gene's germline CDR1 is SQVTM and CDR2 ANQGSEA. The CDR3 is made up of 14 amino acids. The chain's CDR3 is CSVSGNTNTGELLF. The CDR3 DNA reads TGCAGCGTCAGCGGAAACACGAACACCGGGGAGCTGCTTTTT.

This chain joins TRBV7-9 and TRBJ1-3, with D maybe TRBD1 (5 bases). Germline CDR1 reads SEHNR; CDR2 reads FQNEAQ (reference sequence). The V end was cut by 5 bases, the J end by 0 bases, with 8 bases between. This CDR3 region has 14 residues. CDR3 nucleotides: TGTGCCAGCAGCGCCAGGGTCTCTGGAAACACCATATATTTT. Translation gives CASSARVSGNTIYF. The variable domain in full, with the rest retrieved from reference TRBV7-9 and TRBJ1-3, is DTGVSQNPRHKITKRGQNVTFRCDPISEHNRLYWYRQTLGQGPEFLTYFQNEAQLEKSRLLSDRFSAERPKGSFSTLEIQRTEQGDSAMYLCASSARVSGNTIYFGEGSWLTVV.

The sample holds a few counts of this clonotype. The rearrangement joins TRBV19 to TRBJ2-5; the match to TRBD1 covers 8 bases. Germline V CDR1 and CDR2: LNHDA, SQIVND (reference sequence). Trimming at V came to 4 bases and at J to 5 bases, leaving 12 bases not matched to a gene. CDR3 length equals 16 residues. In DNA form, the CDR3 reads TGTGCCAGTAGTAAGGTCCAGGGGGCGCGAGGGGAGACCCAGTACTTC. It specifies CASSKVQGARGETQYF.

This clonotype was counted many times. The chain employs TRBV7-2 and TRBJ2-5; 15 bases match TRBD2. The germline V gene has CDR1 SGHTA and CDR2 FQGNSA. Trimming took 6 bases from V and 5 from J; bases not matched to a gene: 4. CDR3 size: 15 residues. CDR3 protein: CASSLGLAGGETQYF. In DNA form, the CDR3 reads TGTGCCAGCAGTCTGGGACTAGCGGGGGGCGAGACCCAGTACTTC.

In this sample, this clonotype turned up many times. The chain has TRBV9 and TRBJ2-5, with D perhaps given as TRBD1 or TRBD2 (5 bases each). Trimming shortened V by 0 bases and J by 4 bases, and 13 bases separated the two germline ends. Germline V gene lookup returns CDR1 SGDLS and CDR2 YYNGEE. The CDR3 loop spans 15 amino acids. CDR3 sequence reads: CASSVVGDGRETQYF. CDR3 coding DNA: TGTGCCAGCAGCGTAGTGGGGGACGGTCGAGAGACCCAGTACTTC.

V usage is TRBV12-3 or TRBV12-4 and J usage is TRBJ1-2, with D perhaps TRBD1 (6 bases). The CDR3 loop spans 14 amino acids. V was shortened by 5 bases and J by 2 bases, with 12 bases between the two germline ends. The CDR3 is CASSQRTENYGYTF. The DNA of the CDR3 is TGTGCCAGCAGTCAGCGGACAGAAAACTATGGCTACACCTTC.

This clonotype was found many times. This chain connects TRBV29-1 to TRBJ1-6; D is undetermined. This CDR3 has 11 amino acids. From germline, CDR1 is SQVTM and CDR2 ANQGSEA. V gave up 0 bases and J gave up 14 bases, with 8 bases separating them. The CDR3 sequence: CSVEESGSLHF. CDR3 coding DNA: TGCAGCGTTGAAGAGTCGGGGTCCCTCCACTTT.

Notes on this clonotype: One end of the junction varies from germline; a read error may be responsible. In DNA form, the CDR3 reads TGCGCCAGCAGCCAAGATCGGGGGCGCTACGACGAGCAGTACTTC. It codes for CASSQDRGRYDEQYF. V usage is TRBV12-3 or TRBV12-4 and J usage is TRBJ2-7; D is tentatively TRBD1 or TRBD2 (6 bases each). The length of the CDR3 is 15 residues.

The chain employs TRBV29-1 and TRBJ2-6; TRBD2 aligns across 9 bases. The CDR3 has 17 residues. Trimming took 0 bases from V and 5 from J; bases not matched to a gene: 8. Germline-derived CDR1 and CDR2 are SQVTM and ANQGSEA. The DNA for the CDR3 is TGCAGCGTTGAAGATATAACGGCTAGCGGGAGGGCCAACGTCCTGACTTTC. Residues: CSVEDITASGRANVLTF.

This clonotype was seen ten or more times. CDR3 nucleotide sequence: TGTGCCAGCAGTGAAGAACAGGGTGGCAATCAGCCCCAGCATTTT. Its protein product is CASSEEQGGNQPQHF. This chain connects TRBV2 to TRBJ1-5; possibly TRBD1 for D (6 bases). From germline, CDR1 is SNHLY and CDR2 FYNNEI. V was clipped by 1 base and J by 2 bases, with 9 bases between them. The CDR3 has 15 residues. Full variable domain (remainder filled in from reference TRBV2 and TRBJ1-5): EPEVTQTPSHQVTQMGQEVILRCVPISNHLYFYWYRQILGQKVEFLVSFYNNEISEKSEIFDDQFSVERPDGSNFTLKIRSTKLEDSAMYFCASSEEQGGNQPQHFGDGTRLSIL.

The rearrangement joins TRBV19 to TRBJ1-3; no clear D. The germline CDR1 and CDR2 sequences are LNHDA and SQIVND (reference sequence). The CDR3 contains 15 residues. V was trimmed by 4 bases and J by 2 bases, leaving 12 bases between them. The CDR3 protein is CASSTDVSTGNTIYF. The CDR3 coding sequence is TGTGCCAGTAGTACCGACGTCTCAACTGGAAACACCATATATTTT. Using reference TRBV19 and TRBJ1-3 for the parts outside the CDR3, the full variable domain is DGGITQSPKYLFRKEGQNVTLSCEQNLNHDAMYWYRQDPGQGLRLIYYSQIVNDFQKGDIAEGYSVSREKKESFPLTVTSAQKNPTAFYLCASSTDVSTGNTIYFGEGSWLTVV.

Only a few counts were recorded for this clonotype. The gene calls are TRBV19 and TRBJ2-5; perhaps TRBD2 as D (6 bases). Germline-derived CDR1 and CDR2 are LNHDA and SQIVND (reference sequence). V lost 7 bases and J 2 bases, leaving 11 bases between the germline ends. The CDR3 consists of 13 residues. CDR3 in amino acids: CASMNREQETQYF. The CDR3 DNA reads as TGTGCCAGTATGAATCGGGAGCAAGAGACCCAGTACTTC.

V usage is TRBV7-3 and J usage is TRBJ1-4, with TRBD1 matching over 10 bases. This CDR3 is built from 18 residues. V lost 5 bases and J lost 4; bases outside the gene matches: 13. CDR1 and CDR2 (germline): SGHTA, FQGTGA. For the CDR3, the DNA is TGTGCCAGCAGCCCGCTCGGACAGGGGGGCGCTTTTAATGAAAAACTGTTTTTT. This translates into CASSPLGQGGAFNEKLFF.

There are many counts of this clonotype. The chain carries TRBV24-1 and TRBJ1-1; a possible D gene is TRBD1 (6 bases). The CDR3 runs to 14 residues. Trimming cost V 6 bases and J 3 bases, with 13 bases left between them. The germline V gene encodes CDR1 KGHDR and CDR2 SFDVKD. Here the CDR3 reads CATSRGGIDTEAFF. The CDR3 nucleotides are TGTGCCACCAGTCGAGGGGGGATCGACACTGAAGCTTTCTTT.

The chain employs TRBV29-1 and TRBJ1-2; D remains ambiguous. This CDR3 spans 12 amino acids. Germline V gene lookup returns CDR1 SQVTM and CDR2 ANQGSEA. This chain's CDR3 is CRLTPYNYGYTF. In DNA, the CDR3 is TGCAGATTGACACCCTATAACTATGGCTACACCTTC.

V usage is TRBV9 and J usage is TRBJ1-2, with TRBD1 matching over 9 bases. From germline, CDR1 is SGDLS and CDR2 YYNGEE. This CDR3 has 16 amino acids. The V segment lost 3 bases and the J segment 7 bases; nucleotides outside the gene matches: 13. The DNA for the CDR3 is TGTGCCAGCAGCGCAATCGGGACAGGGCTTACTGGTGGCTACACCTTC. It specifies CASSAIGTGLTGGYTF.

A word on this clonotype: Being one base from a much bigger clone, this may be a read error. The V call is TRBV15, the J call TRBJ1-2; D uncertain. V was pared by 1 base and J by 4 bases, with 19 bases between. CDR3 size: 17 residues. The germline CDR1 and CDR2 sequences are LNHNV and YYDKDF (reference sequence). The CDR3 DNA follows: TGTGCCACCAGCAGAGCGGAATCCAGAGGCCGCAGCTATGGCTACACCTTC. It codes for CATSRAESRGRSYGYTF.

The chain links TRBV7-4 to TRBJ1-3; D not certain. Germline V CDR1 and CDR2: SGHVT, SQSDAQ. V lost 6 bases and J lost 8, with 11 bases in between. The CDR3 spans 12 residues. The CDR3 bases are TGTGCCAGCAGGGGTTCGGGTGACACCATATATTTT. This translates into CASRGSGDTIYF.

Of note for this clonotype: Possible read error: a much larger clone is one base away. CDR3 region: CTSSLLALGDTSGNTIYF. The DNA for the CDR3 is TGTACCAGCAGCTTACTCGCGTTAGGGGACACCTCTGGAAACACCATATATTTT. The V call is TRBV11-2, the J call TRBJ1-3; D possibly corresponds to TRBD1 (6 bases). The CDR3 spans 18 residues. The germline gives CDR1 SGHAT, CDR2 FQNNGV.

This rearrangement joins TRBV29-1 to TRBJ2-2; D possibly corresponds to TRBD1 (7 bases). V lost 4 bases to trimming and J lost 4 bases, with 16 bases between them. Germline V CDR1 and CDR2: SQVTM, ANQGSEA. This CDR3 has 15 amino acids. This CDR3 reads CSVAGGYRSTGELFF. Written as DNA, the CDR3 is TGCAGCGTTGCAGGGGGGTATCGTAGCACCGGGGAGCTGTTTTTT.

The rearrangement joins TRBV7-3 to TRBJ1-1; D is ambiguous. This CDR3 has 14 amino acids. The germline gives CDR1 SGHTA, CDR2 FQGTGA. V gave up 4 bases and J gave up 1 base, with 10 bases separating them. CDR3 nucleotide sequence: TGTGCCAGCAGCTCAAGACACCAGAACACTGAAGCTTTCTTT. Protein: CASSSRHQNTEAFF.

The rearrangement uses TRBV12-3 or TRBV12-4 and TRBJ1-5, with D unresolved. Trimming removed 3 bases from V and 2 bases from J, with 11 bases in between. There are 15 residues in the CDR3. CDR3 amino acids: CASSFGEVGNQPQHF. The CDR3 bases are TGTGCCAGCAGTTTCGGGGAGGTAGGCAATCAGCCCCAGCATTTT.

In this sample, this clonotype turned up many times. The chain is built from TRBV24-1 and TRBJ1-2, with D perhaps matching TRBD1 (5 bases). V was shortened by 3 bases and J by 8 bases, with 12 bases between the two germline ends. The CDR3 covers 13 residues. Germline CDR1 is KGHDR and CDR2 is SFDVKD. CDR3 nucleotide sequence: TGTGCCACCAGTGATAAACAGGCACGCGGCTACACCTTC. Translated, it gives CATSDKQARGYTF.